The 15 T cell receptor beta chains reported below all come from one sample, sequenced in a study of post-analysis software for immune sequencing data. Study findings and constraints: A handful of TRBV segments (TRBV5-6, TRBV5-1 and TRBV20-1 among them) occurred more frequently in patients than in controls.

Unique molecular identifiers featured in each of the TCR beta cDNA libraries. TCRdb passed the PCR reads through MiXCR, listing each CDR3 protein once. The sample has some 800,000 distinct CDR3 sequences; approximately 44% are singletons. The antigens for these receptors are not known. Material for sequencing was blood. The receptors originated from a girl between 5 and 17 years old with multiple sclerosis.

The genes are TRBV6-2 or TRBV6-3 and TRBJ2-1, with D maybe TRBD2 (5 bases). The germline V and J ends were trimmed by 5 bases and 10 bases, with 15 bases remaining between them. The germline V gene has CDR1 MNHEY and CDR2 SVGEGT. The CDR3 runs to 13 residues. Here the CDR3 DNA reads TGTGCCAGCAGTCCAGCGGACCTCACCGAGCAGTTCTTC. It translates to CASSPADLTEQFF.

DNA for the CDR3: TGTGCCAGCAGTTGGGGGGATCGCTACGGGCAGTACTTC. Translating gives CASSWGDRYGQYF. This rearrangement joins TRBV27 to TRBJ2-5, with D tentatively TRBD2 (6 bases). This CDR3 is built from 13 residues. V was pared by 4 bases and J by 11 bases, with 17 bases between. The germline CDR1 and CDR2 sequences are MNHEY and SMNVEV (reference sequence).

The chain combines TRBV13 with TRBJ1-1; D may be TRBD1 (6 bases). Looked up from germline, CDR1 is PRHDT and CDR2 is FYEKMQ (reference sequence). Trimming cost V 4 bases and J 7 bases, with 13 bases left between them. The CDR3 totals 13 residues. CDR3 nucleotide sequence: TGTGCCAGCAGCTCCGGGTTAGGGGGTGAAGCTTTCTTT. Translating gives CASSSGLGGEAFF.

The chain is built from TRBV27 and TRBJ1-2; maybe TRBD1 (6 bases). V lost 5 bases, J lost 8 bases, and 21 bases lay in between. CDR3 size: 15 residues. CDR1 MNHEY and CDR2 SMNVEV come from the germline V gene (reference sequence). CDR3 amino acids: CASSHNRDAREGYTF. The CDR3 DNA reads TGTGCCAGCAGTCACAACAGGGACGCTCGGGAAGGCTACACCTTC.

The V call is TRBV7-2, the J call TRBJ2-1, with 7 positions matching TRBD2. The CDR3 length is 15 residues. V shed 5 bases and J 8 bases; nucleotides not matched to a gene: 12. Germline CDR1 SGHTA, CDR2 FQGNSA. CDR3 nucleotides: TGTGCCAGCAGCAAATTTGCGGGAGCGATGTATGAGCAGTTCTTC. It codes for CASSKFAGAMYEQFF.

The chain uses TRBV7-3 and TRBJ2-1; 8 bases are shared with TRBD2. Trimming removed 6 bases from V and 4 bases from J; junction bases left unmatched: 11. CDR3 length equals 16 residues. CDR1 is SGHTA, CDR2 FQGTGA, per germline. CDR3: CASSLTSGPKYNEQFF. The DNA of the CDR3 is TGTGCCAGCAGTCTCACTAGCGGACCGAAATACAATGAGCAGTTCTTC.

This clonotype was observed a few times. The chain employs TRBV7-8 and TRBJ2-4, with 16 bases lining up with TRBD2. V was clipped by 0 bases and J by 1 base; unmatched bases: 6. The length of the CDR3 is 20 residues. The germline V gene encodes CDR1 SGHVS and CDR2 FQNEAQ. CDR3 DNA sequence: TGTGCCAGCAGCTTAGCGCTGGGACTAGCGGGAGGGCCGGCCAAAAACATTCAGTACTTC. Amino acid sequence: CASSLALGLAGGPAKNIQYF.

Only a few counts were recorded for this clonotype. This sequence joins TRBV7-8 and TRBJ2-1, with D perhaps matching TRBD1 (6 bases). V lost 8 bases to trimming and J lost 0 bases, with 14 bases between them. This CDR3 contains 15 residues. Germline lookup yields CDR1 SGHVS and CDR2 FQNEAQ. CDR3 in amino acids: CASETGRSSYNEQFF. CDR3 coding DNA: TGTGCCAGCGAGACAGGACGGAGCTCCTACAATGAGCAGTTCTTC.

DNA of the CDR3: TGCAGTGCCCAAACGGGTGGGGGCGTCTATCAGCCCCAGCATTTT. Residues: CSAQTGGGVYQPQHF. This chain connects TRBV20-1 to TRBJ1-5, with D perhaps matching TRBD1 (6 bases). The V gene lost 6 bases and the J gene lost 5 bases, with 20 bases spanning the gap. Germline values: CDR1 DFQATT, CDR2 SNEGSKA (reference sequence). This CDR3 has 15 amino acids.

This chain connects TRBV28 to TRBJ2-7, with D uncertain. The V gene's germline CDR1 is MDHEN and CDR2 SYDVKM. This CDR3 is built from 15 residues. The V and J ends lost 2 bases and 2 bases respectively, with 13 bases between them. In DNA form, the CDR3 reads TGTGCCAGCAGTTTAAAGGGTTATTCCCCCTACGAGCAGTACTTC. Protein sequence: CASSLKGYSPYEQYF.

This clonotype was recorded a few times. The chain couples TRBV29-1 to TRBJ2-1; no firm D call. CDR3 size: 15 residues. Germline CDR1 is SQVTM and CDR2 is ANQGSEA. With 4 bases removed from V and 13 bases from J, the gap between germline ends came to 26 bases. In DNA, the CDR3 is TGCAGCGTTGGCCCTCATCTCCGTCCGGAAGAGACCCAGTTCTTC. This translates into CSVGPHLRPEETQFF.

This clonotype appeared a few times. The chain joins TRBV4-3 to TRBJ2-5; TRBD2 is a possible D gene (5 bases). In germline, CDR1 is LGHNA, CDR2 YSLEER. CDR3 length: 16 residues. Trimming shortened V by 4 bases and J by 2 bases, and 17 bases separated the two germline ends. The CDR3 DNA is TGCGCCAGCAGCCTCTCGGTAGGACTGATACAAGAGACCCAGTACTTC. As protein: CASSLSVGLIQETQYF.

The V call is TRBV3-1, the J call TRBJ2-1, with D tentatively TRBD1 (5 bases). Deletions cut 1 base from V and 5 bases from J, with 21 bases between. The CDR3 runs to 18 residues. Germline loops: CDR1 LGHDT, CDR2 YNNKEL (reference sequence). CDR3 loop: CASSQGLSGRLINNEQFF. CDR3 coding DNA: TGTGCCAGCAGCCAAGGATTGTCAGGGCGCCTCATTAACAATGAGCAGTTCTTC.

The table lists this clonotype with a few counts. The chain couples TRBV27 to TRBJ2-7; possibly TRBD2 for D (5 bases). The V gene lost 1 base and the J gene lost 4 bases, with 8 bases spanning the gap. Germline assignment: CDR1 MNHEY and CDR2 SMNVEV (reference sequence). The CDR3 is 13 amino acids. The CDR3 protein is CASSLYWTYEQYF. As DNA, the CDR3 is TGTGCCAGCAGTTTATACTGGACTTACGAGCAGTACTTC.

This CDR3 reads CASSSPDEETQYF. As DNA, the CDR3 is TGTGCCAGCAGCTCCCCGGACGAAGAGACCCAGTACTTC. The rearrangement links TRBV7-9 to TRBJ2-5; D gene ambiguous. There are 13 residues in the CDR3. Trimming left V 4 bases short and J 3 bases short, with 9 bases between. Germline V gene sequence: CDR1 SEHNR, CDR2 FQNEAQ (reference sequence).